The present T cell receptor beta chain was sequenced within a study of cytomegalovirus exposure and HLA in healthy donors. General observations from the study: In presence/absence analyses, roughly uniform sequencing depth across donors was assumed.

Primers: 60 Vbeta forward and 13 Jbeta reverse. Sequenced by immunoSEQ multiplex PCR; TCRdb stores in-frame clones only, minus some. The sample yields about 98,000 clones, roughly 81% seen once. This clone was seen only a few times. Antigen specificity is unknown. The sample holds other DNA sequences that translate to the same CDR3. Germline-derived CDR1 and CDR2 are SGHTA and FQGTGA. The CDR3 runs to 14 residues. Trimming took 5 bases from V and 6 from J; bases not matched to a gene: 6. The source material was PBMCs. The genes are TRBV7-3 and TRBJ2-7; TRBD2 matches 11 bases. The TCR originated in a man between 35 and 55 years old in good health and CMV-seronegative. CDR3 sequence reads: CASSRSGGASEQYF. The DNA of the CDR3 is TGTGCCAGCAGCCGTAGCGGGGGGGCGAGCGAGCAGTACTTC. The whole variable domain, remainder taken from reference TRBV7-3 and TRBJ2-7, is GAGVSQTPSNKVTEKGKYVELRCDPISGHTALYWYRQSLGQGPEFLIYFQGTGAADDSGLPNDRFFAVRPEGSVSTLKIQRTERGDSAVYLCASSRSGGASEQYFGPGTRLTVT.